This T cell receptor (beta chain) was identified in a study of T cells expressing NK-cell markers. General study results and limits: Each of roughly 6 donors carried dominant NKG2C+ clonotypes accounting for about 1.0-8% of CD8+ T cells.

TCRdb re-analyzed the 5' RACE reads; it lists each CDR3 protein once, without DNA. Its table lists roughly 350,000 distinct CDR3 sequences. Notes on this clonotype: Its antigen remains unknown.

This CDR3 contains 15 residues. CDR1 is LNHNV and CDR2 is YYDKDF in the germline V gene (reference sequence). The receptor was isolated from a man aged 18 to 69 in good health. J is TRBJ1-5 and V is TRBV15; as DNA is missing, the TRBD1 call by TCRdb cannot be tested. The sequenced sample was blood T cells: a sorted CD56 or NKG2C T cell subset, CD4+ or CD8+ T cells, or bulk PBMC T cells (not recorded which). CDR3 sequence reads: CATSRDLGANQPQHF.